This T cell receptor (beta chain) was identified in a study of blood T cell repertoires in COVID-19. The CDR3 runs to 15 residues. The germline CDR1 and CDR2 sequences are SGHTA and FQGNSA. Germline trimming cut 7 bases from V and 4 bases from J; bases unmatched to any gene: 5. Repertoires were generated with immunoSEQ multiplex PCR, while TCRdb's copy carries only in-frame clones and drops some. The sample has about 79,000 clones, 85% to 90% seen once. The chain has TRBV7-2 and TRBJ2-2; 11 bases match TRBD1. Sequencing used peripheral blood. This sequence was found in a man aged 50 to 59 with active COVID-19. DNA of the CDR3: TGTGCCAGCAAACCGGGACAGGGGGTCACCGGGGAGCTGTTTTTT. Its protein product is CASKPGQGVTGELFF.